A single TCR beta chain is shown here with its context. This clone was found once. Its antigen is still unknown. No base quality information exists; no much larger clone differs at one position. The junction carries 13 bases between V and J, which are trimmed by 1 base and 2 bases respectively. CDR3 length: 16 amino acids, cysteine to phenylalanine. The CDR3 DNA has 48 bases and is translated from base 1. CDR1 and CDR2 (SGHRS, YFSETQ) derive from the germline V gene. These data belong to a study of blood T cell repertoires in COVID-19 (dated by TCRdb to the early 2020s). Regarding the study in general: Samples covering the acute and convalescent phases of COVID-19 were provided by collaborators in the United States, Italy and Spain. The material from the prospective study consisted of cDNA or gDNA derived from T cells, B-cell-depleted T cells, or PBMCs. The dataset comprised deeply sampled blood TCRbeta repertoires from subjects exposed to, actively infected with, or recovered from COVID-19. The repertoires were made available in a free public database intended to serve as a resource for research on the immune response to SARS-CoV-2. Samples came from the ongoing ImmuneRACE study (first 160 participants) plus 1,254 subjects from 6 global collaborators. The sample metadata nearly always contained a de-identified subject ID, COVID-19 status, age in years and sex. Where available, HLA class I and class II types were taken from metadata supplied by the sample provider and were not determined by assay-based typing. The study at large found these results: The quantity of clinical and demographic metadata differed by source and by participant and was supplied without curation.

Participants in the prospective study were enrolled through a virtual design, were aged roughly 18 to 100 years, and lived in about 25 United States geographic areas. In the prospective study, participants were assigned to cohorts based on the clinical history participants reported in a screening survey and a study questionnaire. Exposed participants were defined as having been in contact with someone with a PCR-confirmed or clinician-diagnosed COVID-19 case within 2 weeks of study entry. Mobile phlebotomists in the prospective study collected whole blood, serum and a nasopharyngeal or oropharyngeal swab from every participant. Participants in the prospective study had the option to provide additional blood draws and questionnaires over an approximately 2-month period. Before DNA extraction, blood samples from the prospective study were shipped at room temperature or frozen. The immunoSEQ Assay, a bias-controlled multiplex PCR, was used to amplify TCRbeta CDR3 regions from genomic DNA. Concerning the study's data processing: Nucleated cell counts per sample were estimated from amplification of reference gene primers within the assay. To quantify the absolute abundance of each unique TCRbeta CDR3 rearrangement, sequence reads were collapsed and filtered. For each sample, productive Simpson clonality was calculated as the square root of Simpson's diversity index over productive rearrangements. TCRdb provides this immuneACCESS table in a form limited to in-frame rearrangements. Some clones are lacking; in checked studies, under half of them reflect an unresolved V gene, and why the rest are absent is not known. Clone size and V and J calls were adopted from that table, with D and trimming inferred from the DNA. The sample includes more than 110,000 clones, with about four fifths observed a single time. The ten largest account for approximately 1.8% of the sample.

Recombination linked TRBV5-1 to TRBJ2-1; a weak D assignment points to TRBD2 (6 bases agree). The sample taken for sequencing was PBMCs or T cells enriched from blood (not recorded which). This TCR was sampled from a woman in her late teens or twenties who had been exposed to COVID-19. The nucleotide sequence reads TGCGCCAGCAGCTTGACAACGGGACTGGCCTACAATGAGCAGTTCTTC. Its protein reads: CASSLTTGLAYNEQFF.